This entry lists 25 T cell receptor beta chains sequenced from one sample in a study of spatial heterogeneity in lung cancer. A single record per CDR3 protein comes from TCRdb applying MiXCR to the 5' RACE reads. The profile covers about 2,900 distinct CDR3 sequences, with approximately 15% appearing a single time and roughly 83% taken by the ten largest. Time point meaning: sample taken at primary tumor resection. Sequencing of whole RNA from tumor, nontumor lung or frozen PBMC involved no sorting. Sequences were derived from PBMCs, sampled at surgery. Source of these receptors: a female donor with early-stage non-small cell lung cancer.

The CDR3 DNA reads TGTGCCAGCAGTTTTGGAGGTCTAAATGAAAAACTGTTTTTT. It is translated as CASSFGGLNEKLFF. J is TRBJ1-4 and V is TRBV28; D gene ambiguous. The V end lost 3 bases, the J end lost 5 bases, and 10 bases lay between the germline ends. Germline CDR1 reads MDHEN; CDR2 reads SYDVKM. The CDR3 has 14 residues.

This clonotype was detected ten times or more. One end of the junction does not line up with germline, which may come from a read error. Written as DNA, the CDR3 is TGTGCCAGCAGCTTCAAGAGAGCTGCGGATTTT. It translates to CASSFKRAADF. The V call is TRBV7-9, the J call TRBJ1-3; D call uncertain. CDR1 and CDR2 from the germline V gene are SEHNR and FQNEAQ (reference sequence). CDR3 length: 11 amino acids.

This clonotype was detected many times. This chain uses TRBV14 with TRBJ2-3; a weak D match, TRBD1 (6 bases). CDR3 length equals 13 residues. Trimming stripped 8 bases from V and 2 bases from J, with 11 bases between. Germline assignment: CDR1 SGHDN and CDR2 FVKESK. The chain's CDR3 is CASGQLVTDTQYF. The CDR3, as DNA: TGTGCCAGCGGACAGCTAGTCACAGATACGCAGTATTTT.

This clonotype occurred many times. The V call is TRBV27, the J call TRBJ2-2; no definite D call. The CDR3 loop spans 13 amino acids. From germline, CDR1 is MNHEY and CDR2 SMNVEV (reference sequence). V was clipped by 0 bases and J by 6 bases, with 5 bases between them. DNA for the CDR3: TGTGCCAGCAGTTTATCCAGATCCGGGGAGCTGTTTTTT. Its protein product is CASSLSRSGELFF.

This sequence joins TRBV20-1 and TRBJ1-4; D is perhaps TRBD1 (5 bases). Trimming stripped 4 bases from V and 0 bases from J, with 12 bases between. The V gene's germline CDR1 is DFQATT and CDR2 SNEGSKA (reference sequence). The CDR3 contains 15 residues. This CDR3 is CSATADSATNEKLFF. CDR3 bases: TGCAGTGCTACTGCAGACAGTGCAACTAATGAAAAACTGTTTTTT.

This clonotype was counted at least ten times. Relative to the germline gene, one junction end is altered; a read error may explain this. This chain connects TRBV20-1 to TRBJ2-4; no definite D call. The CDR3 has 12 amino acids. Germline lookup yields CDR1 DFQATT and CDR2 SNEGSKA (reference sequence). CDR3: CSAGDGKNIQYF. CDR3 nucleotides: TGCAGTGCTGGAGATGGCAAAAACATTCAGTACTTC.

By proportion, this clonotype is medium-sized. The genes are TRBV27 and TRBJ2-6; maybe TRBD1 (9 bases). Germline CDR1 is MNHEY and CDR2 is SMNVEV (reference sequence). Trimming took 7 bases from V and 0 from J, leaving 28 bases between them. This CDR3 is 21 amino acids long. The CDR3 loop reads CASKTWEPGTGTSSGANVLTF. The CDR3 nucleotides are TGTGCCAGCAAAACCTGGGAGCCCGGGACAGGGACTAGCTCTGGGGCCAACGTCCTGACTTTC.

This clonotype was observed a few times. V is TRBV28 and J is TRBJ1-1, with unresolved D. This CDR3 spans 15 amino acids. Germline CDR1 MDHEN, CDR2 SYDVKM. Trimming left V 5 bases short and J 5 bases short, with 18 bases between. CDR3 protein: CASSPPGRLGTEAFF. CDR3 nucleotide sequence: TGTGCCAGCAGTCCACCCGGTAGGCTCGGGACTGAAGCTTTCTTT.

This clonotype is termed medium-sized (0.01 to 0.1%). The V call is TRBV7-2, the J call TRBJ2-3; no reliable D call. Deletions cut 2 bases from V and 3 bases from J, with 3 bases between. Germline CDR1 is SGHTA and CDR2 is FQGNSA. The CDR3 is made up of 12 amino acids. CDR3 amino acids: CASSLLTDTQYF. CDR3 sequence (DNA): TGTGCCAGCAGCTTATTAACAGATACGCAGTATTTT.

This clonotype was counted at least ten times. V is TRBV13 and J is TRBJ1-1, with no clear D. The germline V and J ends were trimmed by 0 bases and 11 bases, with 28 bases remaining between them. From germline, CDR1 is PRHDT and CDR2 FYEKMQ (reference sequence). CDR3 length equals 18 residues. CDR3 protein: CASSLGSGRQRTFPGAFF. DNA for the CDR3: TGTGCCAGCAGCTTAGGCAGTGGTAGGCAGAGAACGTTCCCTGGGGCTTTCTTT.

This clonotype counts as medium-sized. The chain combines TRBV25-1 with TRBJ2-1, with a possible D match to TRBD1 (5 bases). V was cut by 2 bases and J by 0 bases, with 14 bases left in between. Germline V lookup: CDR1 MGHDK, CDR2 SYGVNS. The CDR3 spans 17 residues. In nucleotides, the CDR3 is TGTGCCAGCAGTGAAGGGGCCTTTTTTAACTCCTACAATGAGCAGTTCTTC. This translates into CASSEGAFFNSYNEQFF.

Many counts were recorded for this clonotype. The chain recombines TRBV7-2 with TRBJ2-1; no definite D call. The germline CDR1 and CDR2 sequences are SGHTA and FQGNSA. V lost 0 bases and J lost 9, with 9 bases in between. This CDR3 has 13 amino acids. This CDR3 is CASSLAKSSEQFF. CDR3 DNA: TGTGCCAGCAGCTTAGCAAAATCAAGTGAGCAGTTCTTC.

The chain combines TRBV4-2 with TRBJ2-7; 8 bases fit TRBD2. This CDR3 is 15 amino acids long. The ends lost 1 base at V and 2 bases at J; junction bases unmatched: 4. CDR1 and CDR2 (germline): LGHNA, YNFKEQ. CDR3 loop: CASSQVAGGPYEQYF. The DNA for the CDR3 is TGTGCCAGCAGCCAAGTTGCGGGAGGACCCTACGAGCAGTACTTC.

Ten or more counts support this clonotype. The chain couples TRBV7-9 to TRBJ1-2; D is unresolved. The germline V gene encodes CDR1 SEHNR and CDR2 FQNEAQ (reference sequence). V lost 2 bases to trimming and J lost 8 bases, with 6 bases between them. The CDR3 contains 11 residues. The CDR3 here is CASSLRYGYTF. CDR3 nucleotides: TGTGCCAGCAGCTTACGGTACGGCTACACCTTC.

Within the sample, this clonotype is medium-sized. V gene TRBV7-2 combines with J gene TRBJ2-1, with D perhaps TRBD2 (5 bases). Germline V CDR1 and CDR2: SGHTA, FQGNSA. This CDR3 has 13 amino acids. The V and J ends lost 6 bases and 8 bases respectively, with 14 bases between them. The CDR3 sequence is CASRPNSAHEQFF. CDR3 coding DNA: TGTGCCAGCAGACCAAATAGCGCGCATGAGCAGTTCTTC.

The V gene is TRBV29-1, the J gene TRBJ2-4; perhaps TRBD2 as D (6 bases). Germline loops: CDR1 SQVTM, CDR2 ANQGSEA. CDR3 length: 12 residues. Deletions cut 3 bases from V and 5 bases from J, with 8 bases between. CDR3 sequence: CSVDGGENIQYF. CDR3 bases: TGCAGCGTTGATGGCGGGGAAAACATTCAGTACTTC. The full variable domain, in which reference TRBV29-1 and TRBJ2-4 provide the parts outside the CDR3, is SAVISQKPSRDICQRGTSLTIQCQVDSQVTMMFWYRQQPGQSLTLIATANQGSEATYESGFVIDKFPISRPNLTFSTLTVSNMSPEDSSIYLCSVDGGENIQYFGAGTRLSVL.

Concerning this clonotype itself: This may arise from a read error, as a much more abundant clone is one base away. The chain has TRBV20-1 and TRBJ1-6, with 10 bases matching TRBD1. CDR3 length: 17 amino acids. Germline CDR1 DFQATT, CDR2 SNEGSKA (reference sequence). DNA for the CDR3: TGCAGTGCTACAAAACCTAGGACAGGGGGTCGTAATTTACCCCTCCACTTT. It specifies CSATKPRTGGRNLPLHF.

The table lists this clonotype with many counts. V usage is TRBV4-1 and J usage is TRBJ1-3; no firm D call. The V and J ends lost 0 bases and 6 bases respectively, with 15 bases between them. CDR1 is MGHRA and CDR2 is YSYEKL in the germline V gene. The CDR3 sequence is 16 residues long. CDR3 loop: CASSQEGVLGENTIYF. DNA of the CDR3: TGCGCCAGCAGCCAAGAAGGCGTTCTTGGGGAAAACACCATATATTTT.

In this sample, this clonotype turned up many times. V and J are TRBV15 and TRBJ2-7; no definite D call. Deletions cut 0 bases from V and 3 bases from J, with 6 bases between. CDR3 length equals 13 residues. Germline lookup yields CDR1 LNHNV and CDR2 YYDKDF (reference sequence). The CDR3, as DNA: TGTGCCACCAGCAGAGATCAGGTCTACGAGCAGTACTTC. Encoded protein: CATSRDQVYEQYF.

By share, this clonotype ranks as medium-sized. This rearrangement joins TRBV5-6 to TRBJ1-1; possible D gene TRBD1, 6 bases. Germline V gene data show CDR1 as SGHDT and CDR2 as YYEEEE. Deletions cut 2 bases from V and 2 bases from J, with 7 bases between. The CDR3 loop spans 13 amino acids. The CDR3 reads CASSFGGNTEAFF. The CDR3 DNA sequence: TGTGCCAGCAGCTTTGGGGGCAACACTGAAGCTTTCTTT.

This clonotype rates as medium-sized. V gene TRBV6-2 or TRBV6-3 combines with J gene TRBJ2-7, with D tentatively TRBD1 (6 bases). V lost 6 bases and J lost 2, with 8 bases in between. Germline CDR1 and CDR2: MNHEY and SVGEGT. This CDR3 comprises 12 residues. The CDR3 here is CASSWTAYEQYF. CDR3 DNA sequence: TGTGCCAGCAGCTGGACAGCCTACGAGCAGTACTTC.

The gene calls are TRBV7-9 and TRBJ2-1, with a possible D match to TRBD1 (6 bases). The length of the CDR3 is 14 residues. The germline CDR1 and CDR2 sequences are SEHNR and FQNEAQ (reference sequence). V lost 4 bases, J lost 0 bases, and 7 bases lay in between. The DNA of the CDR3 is TGTGCCAGCAGCTCGGACAGCTCCTACAATGAGCAGTTCTTC. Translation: CASSSDSSYNEQFF.

This CDR3 is CASSLLGWGNEQFF. CDR3 nucleotide sequence: TGTGCCAGCAGTTTACTAGGATGGGGCAATGAGCAGTTCTTC. The J gene is TRBJ2-1, the V gene TRBV27; no clear D gene. The CDR3 totals 14 residues. V dropped 2 bases and J dropped 6 bases, with 11 bases sitting between them. Looked up from germline, CDR1 is MNHEY and CDR2 is SMNVEV (reference sequence).

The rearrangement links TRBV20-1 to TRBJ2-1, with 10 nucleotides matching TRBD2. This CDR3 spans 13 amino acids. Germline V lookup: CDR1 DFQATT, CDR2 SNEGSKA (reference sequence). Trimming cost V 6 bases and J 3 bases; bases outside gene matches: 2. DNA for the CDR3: TGCAGTGCACGGACTAGCGGCTACAATGAGCAGTTCTTC. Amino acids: CSARTSGYNEQFF.

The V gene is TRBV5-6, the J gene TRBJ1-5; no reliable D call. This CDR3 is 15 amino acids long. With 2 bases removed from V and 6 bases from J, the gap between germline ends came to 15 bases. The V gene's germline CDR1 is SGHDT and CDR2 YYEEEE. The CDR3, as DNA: TGTGCCAGCAGCTTTAGTTCGAGCAGCTTTCAGCCCCAGCATTTT. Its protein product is CASSFSSSSFQPQHF.